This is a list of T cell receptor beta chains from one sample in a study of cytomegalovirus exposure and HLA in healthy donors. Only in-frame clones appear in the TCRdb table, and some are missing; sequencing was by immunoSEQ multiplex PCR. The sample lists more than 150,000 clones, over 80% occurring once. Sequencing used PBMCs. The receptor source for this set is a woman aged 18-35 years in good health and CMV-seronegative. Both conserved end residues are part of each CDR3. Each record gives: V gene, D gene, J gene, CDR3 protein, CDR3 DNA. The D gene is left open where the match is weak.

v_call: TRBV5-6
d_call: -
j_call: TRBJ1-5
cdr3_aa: CASSLVRDSNQPQHF
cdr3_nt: TGTGCCAGCAGCTTGGTCAGGGATAGCAATCAGCCCCAGCATTTT

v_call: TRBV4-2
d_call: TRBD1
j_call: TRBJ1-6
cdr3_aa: CASSQDTGQENSPLHF
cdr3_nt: TGTGCCAGCAGCCAAGATACGGGACAGGAAAATTCACCCCTCCACTTT

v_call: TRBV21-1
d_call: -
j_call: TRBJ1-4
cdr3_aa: CASSKGGGVGKLFF
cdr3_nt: TGTGCCAGCAGCAAAGGGGGGGGAGTGGGAAAACTGTTTTTT

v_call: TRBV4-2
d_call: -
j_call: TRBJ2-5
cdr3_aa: CASSQDPDRQETQYF
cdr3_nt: TGTGCCAGCAGCCAAGATCCCGACAGGCAAGAGACCCAGTACTTC

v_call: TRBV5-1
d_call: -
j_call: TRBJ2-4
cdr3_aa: CASSRTGMTAKNIQYF
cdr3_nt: TGCGCCAGCAGCCGTACGGGGATGACGGCCAAAAACATTCAGTACTTC

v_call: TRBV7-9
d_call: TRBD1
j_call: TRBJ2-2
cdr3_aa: CSSSSRPGQGGIGELFF
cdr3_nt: TGTTCCAGCAGCTCTCGTCCGGGACAGGGAGGAATCGGGGAGCTGTTTTTT

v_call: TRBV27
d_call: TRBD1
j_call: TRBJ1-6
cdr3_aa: CASSLSGTGTWNSPLHF
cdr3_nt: TGTGCCAGCAGTCTGTCGGGGACAGGGACGTGGAATTCACCCCTCCACTTT

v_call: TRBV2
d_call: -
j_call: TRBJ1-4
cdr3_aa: CASDYSNEKLFF
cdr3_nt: TGTGCCAGTGACTACAGCAATGAAAAACTGTTTTTT

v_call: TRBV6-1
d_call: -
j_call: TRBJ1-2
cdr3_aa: CASSLTDSRNYGYTF
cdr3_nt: TGTGCCAGCAGTCTTACGGACAGTAGAAACTATGGCTACACCTTC

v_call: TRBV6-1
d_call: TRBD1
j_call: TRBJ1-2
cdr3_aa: CASIEQGALGGYTF
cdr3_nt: TGTGCCAGCATCGAACAGGGGGCGCTTGGTGGCTACACCTTC

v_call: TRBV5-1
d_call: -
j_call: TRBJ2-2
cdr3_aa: CASSRDMQNTGELFF
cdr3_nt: TGCGCCAGCAGCCGAGACATGCAGAACACCGGGGAGCTGTTTTTT